This entry is about one TCR beta chain. Its target is unknown. V dropped 7 bases and J dropped 0 bases, with 28 bases sitting between them. This CDR3 comprises 20 residues. CDR1 SNHLY and CDR2 FYNNEI come from the germline V gene. These data originate in a study of vaccination and CD4 T cells after COVID-19. General observations from the study: Convalescent patients were relatively few, and early post-infection timepoints were missing.

Cultured CD4+ T cell DNA was sequenced using the Oncomine TCR Beta short-read assay. MiXCR, applied by TCRdb to the PCR reads, yields one record per CDR3 protein. The sample includes roughly 9,800 distinct CDR3 sequences, over 60% of them seen just once. Sample treatment: approximately 10-day PBMC culture with coronavirus spike peptide pools or control peptides (ViraFEST assay). The genes are TRBV2 and TRBJ1-5, with D possibly matching TRBD1 (5 bases). The source is a human donor who had recovered from COVID-19. Sequencing used CD4+ T cells from blood, cultured in vitro. Written as DNA, the CDR3 is TGTGCCAGCACCGCGGGGTATAGGGTTGGGGGTAAACTTAGCAATCAGCCCCAGCATTTT. This sequence encodes CASTAGYRVGGKLSNQPQHF.